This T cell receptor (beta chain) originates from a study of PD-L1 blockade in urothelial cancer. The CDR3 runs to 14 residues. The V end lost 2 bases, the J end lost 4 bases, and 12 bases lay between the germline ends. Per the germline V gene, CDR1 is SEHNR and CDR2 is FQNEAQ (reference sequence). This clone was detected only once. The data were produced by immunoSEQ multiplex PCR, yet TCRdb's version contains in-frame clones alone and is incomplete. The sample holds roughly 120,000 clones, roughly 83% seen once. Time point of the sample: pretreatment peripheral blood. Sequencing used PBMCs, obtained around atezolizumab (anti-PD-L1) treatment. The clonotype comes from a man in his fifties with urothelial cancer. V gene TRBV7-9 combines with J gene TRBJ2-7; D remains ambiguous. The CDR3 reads CASSLSGAGYEQYF. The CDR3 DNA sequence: TGTGCCAGCAGCTTATCCGGTGCAGGTTACGAGCAGTACTTC. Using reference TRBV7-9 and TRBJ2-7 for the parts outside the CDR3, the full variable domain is DTGVSQNPRHKITKRGQNVTFRCDPISEHNRLYWYRQTLGQGPEFLTYFQNEAQLEKSRLLSDRFSAERPKGSFSTLEIQRTEQGDSAMYLCASSLSGAGYEQYFGPGTRLTVT.